Listed here is a single TCR beta chain. Germline assignment: CDR1 MDHEN and CDR2 SYDVKM. This CDR3 is built from 14 residues. The junction had 8 bases not matched to a gene; V was cut back by 10 bases and J by 0 bases. The data were produced by immunoSEQ multiplex PCR, yet TCRdb's version contains in-frame clones alone and is incomplete. Of 200,000 to 250,000 clones listed, more than 80% are singletons. The entry originates in a study of blood T cell repertoires in COVID-19. Source material: PBMCs or T cells enriched from blood (not recorded which). This sequence originates from a woman under 30 in a cohort exposed to, infected with or recovered from COVID-19 (not recorded which). V is TRBV28 and J is TRBJ1-2; 7 bases align to TRBD1. This chain's CDR3 is CAIFQGQSNYGYTF. CDR3 DNA: TGTGCCATCTTTCAGGGACAGTCTAACTATGGCTACACCTTC.